This T cell receptor (beta chain) appears in the sequencing data of a study of response to subunit inactivated influenza vaccine. General study findings and limits: Authors proposed each seasonal influenza vaccination draws in few new T cells.

One entry per CDR3 protein, called by TCRdb with MiXCR from the RT-PCR reads. The data contain about 190,000 distinct CDR3 sequences, roughly an eighth of them seen just once; the ten biggest clones take up 26%. This clonotype was seen many times. Antigen unknown. CDR1 is SGDLS and CDR2 is YYNGEE in the germline V gene. The CDR3 contains 15 residues. V lost 4 bases to trimming and J lost 1 base; unmatched junction nucleotides: 7. The sample consisted of CD8+ T cells sorted from PBMCs, taken 5 days after vaccination. The sequence derives from a man in his forties or fifties who received an inactivated influenza vaccine. The V call is TRBV9, the J call TRBJ2-7; TRBD2 agrees at 8 bases. This chain's CDR3 is CASSPGGRESYEQYF. In DNA form, the CDR3 reads TGTGCCAGCAGCCCGGGGGGGAGGGAGTCCTACGAGCAGTACTTC. The whole variable domain, remainder taken from reference TRBV9 and TRBJ2-7, is DSGVTQTPKHLITATGQRVTLRCSPRSGDLSVYWYQQSLDQGLQFLIQYYNGEERAKGNILERFSAQQFPDLHSELNLSSLELGDSALYFCASSPGGRESYEQYFGPGTRLTVT.